Sequencing of this T cell receptor (beta chain) was carried out in a study of blood T cell repertoires in COVID-19. Background on the study: Specimens from acute and convalescent COVID-19 originated in the United States, Italy and Spain. From T cells, B-cell-depleted T cells, or PBMCs came the material, which was cDNA or gDNA.

In the original processing: Scientists estimated how many nucleated cells there were by amplifying reference gene primers. The protocol was immunoSEQ multiplex PCR, while the TCRdb copy is restricted to in-frame clones and leaves out a portion. V, J and clone size reflect that table, while D and trimming were determined from the DNA. This sample has fewer than 85,000 clones, with around 90% found just once. Germline CDR1 reads SGHRS; CDR2 reads YFSETQ. J lost 0 bases, V lost 4 bases, and 4 bases had no gene match. The CDR3 has 15 residues. This sequence originates from a human donor in a cohort sampled during active COVID-19. The gene calls are TRBV5-1 and TRBJ2-1; TRBD2 agrees at 7 bases. Specimen: peripheral blood. The CDR3 protein is CASSPGGSSYNEQFF. The DNA for the CDR3 is TGCGCCAGCAGCCCGGGAGGTAGCTCCTACAATGAGCAGTTCTTC.